This entry lists 9 T cell receptor beta chains sequenced from one sample in a study of beta chain features in type 1 diabetes. All of the isolated RNA was reverse transcribed, so expressed TCRB transcripts were sequenced. The protocol was immunoSEQ multiplex PCR, while the TCRdb copy is restricted to in-frame clones and leaves out a portion. The sample includes under 450,000 clones, approximately 13% seen only once; the top ten take about 0.034%. Sequencing was performed on naive CD4+ T cells from blood. These receptor sequences come from a man aged 30 to 39 in good health.

The V call is TRBV15, the J call TRBJ2-3; 8 bases line up with TRBD2. The CDR3 spans 17 residues. Germline CDR1 is LNHNV and CDR2 is YYDKDF (reference sequence). The J segment lost 3 bases and the V segment lost 2 bases, leaving 10 bases of the junction unmatched. CDR3 residues: CATSRLFSGSGTDTQYF. CDR3 nucleotides: TGTGCCACCAGCAGACTGTTCAGCGGGAGTGGTACAGATACGCAGTATTTT.

This clone came up a few times. Here the CDR3 DNA reads TGTGCCAGCAGTTCTAGCGCCCCCGGCTACGAGCAGTACGTC. Its protein product is CASSSSAPGYEQYV. The rearrangement joins TRBV28 to TRBJ2-7, with a tentative D call TRBD2 (6 bases). CDR1 is MDHEN, CDR2 SYDVKM, per germline. This CDR3 has 14 residues. Trimming removed 4 bases at V and 3 bases at J, with 13 bases between.

This CDR3 is CASSLRTTYEQYF. The CDR3 bases are TGTGCCAGCAGCTTAAGGACCACCTACGAGCAGTACTTC. The chain uses TRBV7-2 and TRBJ2-7; D gene ambiguous. Trimming pared 2 bases from V and 2 bases from J, leaving 7 bases between. This CDR3 has 13 residues. From germline, CDR1 is SGHTA and CDR2 FQGNSA.

The chain joins TRBV30 to TRBJ2-2; no clear D. The CDR3 contains 16 residues. The V end was cut by 2 bases, the J end by 1 base, with 14 bases between. Germline V gene sequence: CDR1 GTSNPN, CDR2 SVGIG (reference sequence). CDR3 sequence (DNA): TGTGCCTGGAGTTCCCCTGGACCGTTGAACACCGGGGAGCTGTTTTTT. Protein: CAWSSPGPLNTGELFF.

This chain uses TRBV6-1 with TRBJ2-3; a weak D match, TRBD2 (5 bases). The CDR3 totals 13 residues. V dropped 5 bases and J dropped 4 bases, with 10 bases sitting between them. CDR1 and CDR2 (germline): MNHNS, SASEGT. This CDR3 is CASSQGRADTQYF. In DNA form, the CDR3 reads TGTGCCAGCAGTCAAGGGAGAGCAGATACGCAGTATTTT.

This chain connects TRBV5-6 to TRBJ1-1; D gene uncertain. The germline V gene has CDR1 SGHDT and CDR2 YYEEEE. The CDR3 sequence is 16 residues long. The V end lost 5 bases, the J end lost 1 base, and 18 bases lay between the germline ends. The CDR3 reads CASSYRWPGQNTEAFF. Here the CDR3 DNA reads TGTGCCAGCAGTTACAGATGGCCAGGTCAGAACACTGAAGCTTTCTTT.

V gene TRBV5-1 combines with J gene TRBJ2-1; the match to TRBD2 covers 11 bases. This CDR3 is 14 amino acids long. Germline assignment: CDR1 SGHRS and CDR2 YFSETQ. J lost 9 bases, V lost 4 bases, and 6 bases had no gene match. The CDR3 loop is CASSPGGTSGEQFF. Written as DNA, the CDR3 is TGCGCCAGCAGCCCCGGGGGGACTAGCGGTGAGCAGTTCTTC.

There are a few counts of this clone. This sequence joins TRBV7-9 and TRBJ2-2; D is possibly TRBD2 (5 bases). This CDR3 comprises 16 residues. CDR1 is SEHNR, CDR2 FQNEAQ, per germline (reference sequence). The V end lost 0 bases, the J end lost 4 bases, and 12 bases lay between the germline ends. CDR3 sequence reads: CASSLARARRTGELFF. CDR3 bases: TGTGCCAGCAGCTTAGCGCGGGCACGCCGCACCGGGGAGCTGTTTTTT.

The chain is built from TRBV19 and TRBJ2-4, with D unclear. CDR1 and CDR2 (germline): LNHDA, SQIVND (reference sequence). The CDR3 has 15 amino acids. Trimming stripped 1 base from V and 8 bases from J, with 15 bases between. The CDR3 here is CASSIGPERPYIQYF. In DNA form, the CDR3 reads TGTGCCAGTAGTATAGGTCCCGAGAGGCCGTACATTCAGTACTTC.